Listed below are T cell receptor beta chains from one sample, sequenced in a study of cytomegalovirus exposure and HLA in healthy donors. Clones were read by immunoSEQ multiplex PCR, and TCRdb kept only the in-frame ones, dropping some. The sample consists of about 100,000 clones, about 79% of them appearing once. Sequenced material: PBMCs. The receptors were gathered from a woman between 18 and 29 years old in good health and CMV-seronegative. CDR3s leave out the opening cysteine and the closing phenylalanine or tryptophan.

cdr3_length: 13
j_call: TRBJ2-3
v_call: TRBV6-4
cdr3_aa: ASSVGLAATDTQY

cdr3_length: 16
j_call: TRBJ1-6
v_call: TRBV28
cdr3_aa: ASRGGRGKSSYNSPLH

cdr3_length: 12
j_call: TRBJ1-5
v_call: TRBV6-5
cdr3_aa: ASPTSQGDQPQH

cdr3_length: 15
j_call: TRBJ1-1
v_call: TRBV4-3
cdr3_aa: ASSPGQRMLLNTEAF

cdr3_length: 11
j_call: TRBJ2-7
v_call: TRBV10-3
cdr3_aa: AINRDRNYEQY

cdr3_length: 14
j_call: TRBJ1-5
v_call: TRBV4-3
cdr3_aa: ASSQVYGGDNQPQH

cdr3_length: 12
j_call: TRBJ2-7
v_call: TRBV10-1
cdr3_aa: ASNLSGGPYEQY

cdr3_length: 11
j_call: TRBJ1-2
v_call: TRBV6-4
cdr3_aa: ASSDSEGYGYT

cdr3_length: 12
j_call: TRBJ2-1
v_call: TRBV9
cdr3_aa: ASSVGGRVNEQF

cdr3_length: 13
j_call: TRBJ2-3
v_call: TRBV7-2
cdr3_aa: ASSQGLVRTDTQY

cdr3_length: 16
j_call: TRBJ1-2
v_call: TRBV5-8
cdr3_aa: ASSLYYSRGTGIYGYT

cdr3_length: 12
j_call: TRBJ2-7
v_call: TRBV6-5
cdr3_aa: ASSYHDRTYEQY

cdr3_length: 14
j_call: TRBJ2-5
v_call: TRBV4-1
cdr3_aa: ASSQDEVRAQETQY

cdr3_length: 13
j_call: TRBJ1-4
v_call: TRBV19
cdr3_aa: ASSGTGGAYEKLF

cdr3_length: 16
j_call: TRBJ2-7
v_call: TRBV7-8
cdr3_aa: ASSFSPRDLRSLNEQY

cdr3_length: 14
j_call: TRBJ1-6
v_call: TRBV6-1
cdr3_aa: ASSDEAGSYNSPLH

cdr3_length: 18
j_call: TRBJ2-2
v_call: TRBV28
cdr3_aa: ASSFPLGTLTSGTSGELF

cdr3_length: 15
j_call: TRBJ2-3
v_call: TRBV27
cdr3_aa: ASSLSSWDRFTDTQY

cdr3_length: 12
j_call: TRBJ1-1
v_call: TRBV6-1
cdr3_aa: ASSLTGMNTEAF

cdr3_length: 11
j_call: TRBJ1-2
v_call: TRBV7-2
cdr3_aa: ASSLTVNYGYT

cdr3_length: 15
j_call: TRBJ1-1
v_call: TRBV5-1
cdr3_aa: ASSLEGYRAMNTEAF

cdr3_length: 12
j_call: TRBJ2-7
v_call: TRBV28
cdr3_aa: ASSFAGGLGEQY

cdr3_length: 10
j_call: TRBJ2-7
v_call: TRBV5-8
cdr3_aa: ASSPTGYEQY

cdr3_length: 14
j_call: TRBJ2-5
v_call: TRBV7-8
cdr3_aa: ASRHLMTGGQETQY

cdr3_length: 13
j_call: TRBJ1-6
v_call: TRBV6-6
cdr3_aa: ASTKDRAVGSPLH

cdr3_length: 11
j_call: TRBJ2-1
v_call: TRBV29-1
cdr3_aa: SAPVGGWHEQF

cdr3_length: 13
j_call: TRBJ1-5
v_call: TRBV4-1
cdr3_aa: ASSRNLQEGQPQH

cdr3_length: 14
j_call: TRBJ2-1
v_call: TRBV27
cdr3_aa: ASSLEFGLANLGQF

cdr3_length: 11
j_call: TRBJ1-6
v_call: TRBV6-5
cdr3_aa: ASYRQVNSPLH

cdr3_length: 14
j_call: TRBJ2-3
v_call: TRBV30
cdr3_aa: AWSVAAGVYTDTQY

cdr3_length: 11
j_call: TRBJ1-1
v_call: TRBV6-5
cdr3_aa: ASSPNMNTEAF

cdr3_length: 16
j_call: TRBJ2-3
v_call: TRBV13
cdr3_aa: ASRSGTDNPHSTDTQY

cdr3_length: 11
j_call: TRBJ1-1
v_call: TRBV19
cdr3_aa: ASSMARNTEAF

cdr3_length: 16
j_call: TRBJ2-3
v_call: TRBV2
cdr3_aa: ASSPSYELATSTDTQY

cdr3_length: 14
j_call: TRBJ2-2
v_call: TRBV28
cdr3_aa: ASIPGDREDTGELF

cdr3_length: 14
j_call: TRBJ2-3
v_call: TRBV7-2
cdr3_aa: ASSLSGTSSTDTQY

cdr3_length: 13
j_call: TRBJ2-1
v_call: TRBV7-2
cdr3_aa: ASSSRSGLVSEQF

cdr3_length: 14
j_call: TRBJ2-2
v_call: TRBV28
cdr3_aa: ASSSPRGRSTGELF

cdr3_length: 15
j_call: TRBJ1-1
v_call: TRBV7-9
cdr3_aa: ASSLGGGRDRATEAF

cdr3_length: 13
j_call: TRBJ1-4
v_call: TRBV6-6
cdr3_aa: ASSYWTGANEKLF

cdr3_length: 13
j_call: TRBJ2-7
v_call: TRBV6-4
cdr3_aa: ASSPTPTGSDEQY

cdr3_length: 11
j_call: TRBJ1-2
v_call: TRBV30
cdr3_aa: AWSVQGTGGYT

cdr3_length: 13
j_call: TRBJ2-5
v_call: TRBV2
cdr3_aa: ASSVDRAGGETQY

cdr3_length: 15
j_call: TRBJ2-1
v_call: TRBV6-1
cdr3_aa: ASSEDVTTITYNEQF

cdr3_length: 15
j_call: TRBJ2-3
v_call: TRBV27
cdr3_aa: ASSWGTGGGPPGTQY